This T cell receptor beta chain appears in the sequencing data of a study of monozygotic twins with cystic fibrosis. The assay was immunoSEQ multiplex PCR, and TCRdb's table has in-frame clones only and misses some. The sample contains about 26,000 clones, 90% of which appear only once. The V and J ends lost 5 bases and 7 bases respectively, with 11 bases between them. The germline V gene has CDR1 SEHNR and CDR2 FQNEAQ (reference sequence). There are 12 residues in the CDR3. The V gene is TRBV7-9, the J gene TRBJ2-5; the D is unclear. The specimen was blood. The origin of this receptor is a girl aged 2-15 years with cystic fibrosis. CDR3 coding DNA: TGTGCCAGCAGCCTCCGCTTGGGGACCCAGTACTTC. Protein: CASSLRLGTQYF.